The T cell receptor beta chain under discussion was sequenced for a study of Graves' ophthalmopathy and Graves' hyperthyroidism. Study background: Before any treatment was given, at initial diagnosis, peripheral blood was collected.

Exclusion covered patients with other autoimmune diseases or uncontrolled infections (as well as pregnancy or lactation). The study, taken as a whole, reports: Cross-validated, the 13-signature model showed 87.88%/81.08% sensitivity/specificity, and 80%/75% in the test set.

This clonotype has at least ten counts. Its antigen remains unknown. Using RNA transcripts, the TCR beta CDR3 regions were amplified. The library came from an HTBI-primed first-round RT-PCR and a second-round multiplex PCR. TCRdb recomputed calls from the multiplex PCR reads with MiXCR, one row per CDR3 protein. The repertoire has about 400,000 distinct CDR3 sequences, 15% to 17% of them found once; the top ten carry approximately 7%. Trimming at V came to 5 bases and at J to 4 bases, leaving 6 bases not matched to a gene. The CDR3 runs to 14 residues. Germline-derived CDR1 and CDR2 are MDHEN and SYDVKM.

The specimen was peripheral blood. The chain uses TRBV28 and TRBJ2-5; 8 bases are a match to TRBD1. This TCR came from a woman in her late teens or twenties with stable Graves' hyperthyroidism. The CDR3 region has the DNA TGTGCCAGCAGTGGGATTGACAGGGGAGAGACCCAGTACTTC. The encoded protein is CASSGIDRGETQYF.